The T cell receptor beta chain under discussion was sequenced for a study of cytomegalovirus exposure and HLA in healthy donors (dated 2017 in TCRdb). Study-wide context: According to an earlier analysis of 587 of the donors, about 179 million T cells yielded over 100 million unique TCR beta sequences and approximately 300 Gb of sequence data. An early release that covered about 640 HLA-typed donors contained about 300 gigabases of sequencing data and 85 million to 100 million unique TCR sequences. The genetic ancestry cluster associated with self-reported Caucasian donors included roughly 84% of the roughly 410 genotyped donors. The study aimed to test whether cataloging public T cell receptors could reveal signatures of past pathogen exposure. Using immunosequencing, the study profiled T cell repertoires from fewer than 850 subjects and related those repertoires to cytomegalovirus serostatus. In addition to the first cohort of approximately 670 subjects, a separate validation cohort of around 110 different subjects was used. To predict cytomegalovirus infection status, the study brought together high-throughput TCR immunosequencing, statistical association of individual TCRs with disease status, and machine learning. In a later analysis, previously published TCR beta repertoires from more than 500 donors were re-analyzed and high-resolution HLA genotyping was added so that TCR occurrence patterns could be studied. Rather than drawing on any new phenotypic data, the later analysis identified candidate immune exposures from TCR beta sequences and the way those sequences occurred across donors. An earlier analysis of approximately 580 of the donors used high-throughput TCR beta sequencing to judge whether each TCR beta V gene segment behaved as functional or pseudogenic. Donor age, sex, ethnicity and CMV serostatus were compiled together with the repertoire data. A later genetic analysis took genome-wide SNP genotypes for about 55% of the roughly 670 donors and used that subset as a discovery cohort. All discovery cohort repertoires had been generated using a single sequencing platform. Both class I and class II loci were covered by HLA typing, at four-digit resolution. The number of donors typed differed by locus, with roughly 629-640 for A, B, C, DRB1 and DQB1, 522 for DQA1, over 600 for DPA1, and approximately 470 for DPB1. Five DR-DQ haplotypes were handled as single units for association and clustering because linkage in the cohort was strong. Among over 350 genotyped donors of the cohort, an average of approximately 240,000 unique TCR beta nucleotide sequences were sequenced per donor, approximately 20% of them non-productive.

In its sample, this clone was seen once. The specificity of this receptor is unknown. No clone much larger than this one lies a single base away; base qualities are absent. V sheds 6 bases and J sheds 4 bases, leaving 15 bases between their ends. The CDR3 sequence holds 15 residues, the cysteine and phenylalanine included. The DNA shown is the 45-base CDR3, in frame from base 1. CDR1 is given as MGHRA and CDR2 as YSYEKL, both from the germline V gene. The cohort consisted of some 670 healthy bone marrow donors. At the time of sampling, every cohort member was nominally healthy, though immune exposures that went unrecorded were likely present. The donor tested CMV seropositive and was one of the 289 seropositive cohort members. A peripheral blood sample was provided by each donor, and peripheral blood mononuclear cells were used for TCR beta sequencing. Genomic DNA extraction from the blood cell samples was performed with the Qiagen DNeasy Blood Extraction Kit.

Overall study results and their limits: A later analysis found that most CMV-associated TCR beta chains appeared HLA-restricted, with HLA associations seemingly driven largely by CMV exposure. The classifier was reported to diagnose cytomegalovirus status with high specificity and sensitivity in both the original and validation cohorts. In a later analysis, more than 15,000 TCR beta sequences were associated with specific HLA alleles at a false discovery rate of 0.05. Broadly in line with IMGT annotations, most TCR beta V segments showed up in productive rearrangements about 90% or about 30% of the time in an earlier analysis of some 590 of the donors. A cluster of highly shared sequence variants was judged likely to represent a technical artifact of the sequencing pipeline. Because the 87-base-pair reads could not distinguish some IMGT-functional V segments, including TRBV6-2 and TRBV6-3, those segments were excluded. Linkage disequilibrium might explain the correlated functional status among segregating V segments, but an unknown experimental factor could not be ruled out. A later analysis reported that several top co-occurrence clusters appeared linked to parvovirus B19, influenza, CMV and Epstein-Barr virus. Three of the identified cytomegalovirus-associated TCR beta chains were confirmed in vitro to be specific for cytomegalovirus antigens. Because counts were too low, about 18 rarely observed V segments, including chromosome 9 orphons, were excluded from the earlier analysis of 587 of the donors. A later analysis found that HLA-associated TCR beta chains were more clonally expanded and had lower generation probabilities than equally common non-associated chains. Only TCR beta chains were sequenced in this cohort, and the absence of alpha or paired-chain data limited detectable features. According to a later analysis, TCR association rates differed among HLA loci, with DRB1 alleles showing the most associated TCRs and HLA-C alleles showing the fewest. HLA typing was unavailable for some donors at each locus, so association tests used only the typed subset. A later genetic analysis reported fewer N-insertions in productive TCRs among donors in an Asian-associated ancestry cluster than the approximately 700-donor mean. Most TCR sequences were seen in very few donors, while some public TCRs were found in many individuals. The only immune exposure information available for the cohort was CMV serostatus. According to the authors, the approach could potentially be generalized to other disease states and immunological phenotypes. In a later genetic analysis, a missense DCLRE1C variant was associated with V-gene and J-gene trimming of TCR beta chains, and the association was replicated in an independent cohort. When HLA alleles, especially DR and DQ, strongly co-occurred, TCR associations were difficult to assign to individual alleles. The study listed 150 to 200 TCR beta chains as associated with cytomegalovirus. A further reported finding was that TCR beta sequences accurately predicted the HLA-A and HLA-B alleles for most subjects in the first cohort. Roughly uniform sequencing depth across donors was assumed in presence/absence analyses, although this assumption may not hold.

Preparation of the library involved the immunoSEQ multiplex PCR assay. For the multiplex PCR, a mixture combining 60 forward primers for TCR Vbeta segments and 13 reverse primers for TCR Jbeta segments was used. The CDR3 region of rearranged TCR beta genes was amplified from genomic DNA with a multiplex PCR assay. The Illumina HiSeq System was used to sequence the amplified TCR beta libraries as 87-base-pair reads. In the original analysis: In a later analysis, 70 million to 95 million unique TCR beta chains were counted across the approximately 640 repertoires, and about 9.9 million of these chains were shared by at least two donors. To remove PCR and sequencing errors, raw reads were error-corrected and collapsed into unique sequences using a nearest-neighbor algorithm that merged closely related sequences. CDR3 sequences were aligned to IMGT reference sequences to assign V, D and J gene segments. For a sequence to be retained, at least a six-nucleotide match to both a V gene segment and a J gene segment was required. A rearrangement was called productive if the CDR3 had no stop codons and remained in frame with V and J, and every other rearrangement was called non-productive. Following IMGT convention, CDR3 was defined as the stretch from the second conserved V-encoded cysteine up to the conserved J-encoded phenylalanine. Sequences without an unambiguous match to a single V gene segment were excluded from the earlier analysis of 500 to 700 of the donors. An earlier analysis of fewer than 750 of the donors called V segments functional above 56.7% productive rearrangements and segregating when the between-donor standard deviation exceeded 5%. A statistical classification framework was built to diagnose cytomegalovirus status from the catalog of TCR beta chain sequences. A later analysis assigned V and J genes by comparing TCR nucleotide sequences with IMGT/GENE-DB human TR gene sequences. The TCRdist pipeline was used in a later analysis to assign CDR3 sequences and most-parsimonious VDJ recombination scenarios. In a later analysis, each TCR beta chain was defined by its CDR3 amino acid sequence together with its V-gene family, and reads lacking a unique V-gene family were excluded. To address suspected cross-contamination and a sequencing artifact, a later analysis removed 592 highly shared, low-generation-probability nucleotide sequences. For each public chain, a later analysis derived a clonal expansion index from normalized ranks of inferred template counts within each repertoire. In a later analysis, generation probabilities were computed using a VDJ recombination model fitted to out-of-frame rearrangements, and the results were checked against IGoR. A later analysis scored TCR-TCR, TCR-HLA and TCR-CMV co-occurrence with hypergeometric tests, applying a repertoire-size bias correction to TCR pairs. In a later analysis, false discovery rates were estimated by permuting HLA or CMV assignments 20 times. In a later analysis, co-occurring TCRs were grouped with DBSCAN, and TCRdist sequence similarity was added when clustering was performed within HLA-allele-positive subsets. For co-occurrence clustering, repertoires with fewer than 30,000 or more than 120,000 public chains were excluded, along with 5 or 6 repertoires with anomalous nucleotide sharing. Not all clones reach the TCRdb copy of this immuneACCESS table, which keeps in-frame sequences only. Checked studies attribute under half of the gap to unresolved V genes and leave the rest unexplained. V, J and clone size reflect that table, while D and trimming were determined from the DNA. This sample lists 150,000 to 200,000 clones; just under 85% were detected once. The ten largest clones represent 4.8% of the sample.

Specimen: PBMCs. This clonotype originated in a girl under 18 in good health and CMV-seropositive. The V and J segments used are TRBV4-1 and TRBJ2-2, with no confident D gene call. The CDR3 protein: CASSPKVESTGELFF. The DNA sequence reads TGCGCCAGCAGTCCAAAGGTGGAGAGCACCGGGGAGCTGTTTTTT.